One and the same sample provided the 32 T cell receptor beta chains below, sequenced in a study of blood T cell repertoires in COVID-19. Some clones are missing from TCRdb's copy, which holds only in-frame ones; the method was immunoSEQ multiplex PCR. The table includes about 87,000 clones, over 80% detected once. The sequenced material came from peripheral blood. The source of these receptors is an older woman with acute or convalescent COVID-19.

Note on this clone: Its ends do not fully match the called genes, so a read error is possible. Other DNA sequences of this sample code for an identical CDR3. The chain links TRBV12-3 or TRBV12-4 to TRBJ1-2; D is possibly TRBD1 (6 bases). The CDR3 has 13 amino acids. The CDR3 spells CASSFPGDYGYTF. The CDR3 DNA follows: TGTGCCAGCAGTTTTCCAGGGGACTATGGCTACACCTTT.

This rearrangement joins TRBV5-1 to TRBJ2-1; the D gene is possibly TRBD2 (7 bases). CDR3 length: 16 amino acids. Germline CDR1 reads SGHRS; CDR2 reads YFSETQ. V was pared by 2 bases and J by 2 bases, with 14 bases between. The CDR3, as DNA: TGCGCCAGCAGCTTCGGTGGGGGGGCCCCCTACAATGAGCAGTTCTTC. It yields the protein CASSFGGGAPYNEQFF.

This clone was recorded once. The chain recombines TRBV11-2 with TRBJ2-5; the D gene is possibly TRBD2 (6 bases). The V end was cut by 4 bases, the J end by 5 bases, with 11 bases between. Germline loops: CDR1 SGHAT, CDR2 FQNNGV. CDR3 length equals 13 residues. The CDR3 coding sequence is TGTGCCAGCAGCTCGACGGGAGTCGAGACCCAGTACTTC. Translated: CASSSTGVETQYF.

The rearrangement joins TRBV29-1 to TRBJ2-1; TRBD2 matches at 8 bases. CDR1 and CDR2 (germline): SQVTM, ANQGSEA. V shed 7 bases and J 6 bases; nucleotides not matched to a gene: 8. The CDR3 length is 13 residues. The CDR3 region has the DNA TGCAGCGCTCGGGGGGGGGCCCCCAATGAGCAGTTCTTC. This sequence encodes CSARGGAPNEQFF.

This rearrangement joins TRBV27 to TRBJ1-6; D may be TRBD1 (5 bases). The CDR3 consists of 15 residues. Trimming pared 1 base from V and 10 bases from J, leaving 14 bases between. Per the germline V gene, CDR1 is MNHEY and CDR2 is SMNVEV (reference sequence). The CDR3: CASSLFAGRDSPLHF. The DNA for the CDR3 is TGTGCCAGCAGTTTATTTGCGGGAAGGGACTCACCCCTCCACTTT.

The V and J genes are TRBV9 and TRBJ2-3, with D possibly matching TRBD1 (8 bases). This CDR3 region has 17 residues. The V gene lost 0 bases and the J gene lost 4 bases, with 18 bases spanning the gap. Germline V CDR1 and CDR2: SGDLS, YYNGEE. The CDR3 spells CASSVDGQGGSADTQYF. In DNA form, the CDR3 reads TGTGCCAGCAGCGTAGATGGACAGGGAGGGAGTGCAGATACGCAGTATTTT.

The chain uses TRBV9 and TRBJ1-1; unclear D gene. Germline V gene lookup returns CDR1 SGDLS and CDR2 YYNGEE. The CDR3 is made up of 14 amino acids. V lost 4 bases, J lost 3 bases, and 13 bases lay in between. CDR3 sequence (DNA): TGTGCCAGCAGCCCCGTGGGTAGCTACACTGAAGCTTTCTTT. This translates into CASSPVGSYTEAFF.

The chain has TRBV6-5 and TRBJ2-3; D gene unclear. This CDR3 is built from 13 residues. The V and J ends lost 7 bases and 7 bases respectively, with 15 bases between them. CDR1 MNHEY and CDR2 SVGAGI come from the germline V gene. The CDR3 sequence is CASTPASLNTQYF. For the CDR3, the DNA is TGTGCCAGCACCCCAGCGAGCTTAAATACGCAGTATTTT.

The rearrangement links TRBV5-1 to TRBJ2-1; TRBD2 matches at 10 bases. V gave up 0 bases and J gave up 8 bases; unmatched junction bases: 8. Looked up from germline, CDR1 is SGHRS and CDR2 is YFSETQ. The CDR3 sequence is 16 residues long. The CDR3 nucleotides are TGCGCCAGCAGCTTGGCTCCCAGCGGGGGGGCTGATGAGCAGTTCTTC. Translating gives CASSLAPSGGADEQFF.

The sample holds a few counts of this clone. V is TRBV4-1 and J is TRBJ1-1, with 10 bases matching TRBD1. The length of the CDR3 is 16 residues. V was pared by 3 bases and J by 5 bases, with 9 bases of the junction left unmatched. CDR1 is MGHRA, CDR2 YSYEKL, per germline. The CDR3 DNA is TGCGCCAGCAGCCAGACCCGACAGGGGGCGCGGACTGAAGCTTTCTTT. Encoded protein: CASSQTRQGARTEAFF.

V usage is TRBV28 and J usage is TRBJ1-6; 8 bases agree with TRBD1. The CDR3 loop spans 14 amino acids. Germline lookup yields CDR1 MDHEN and CDR2 SYDVKM. The ends lost 10 bases at V and 8 bases at J; junction bases unmatched: 10. The CDR3 nucleotides read TGTGCCACCTCAGCAGGGGGCGGGGATTCACCCCTCCACTTT. Encoded protein: CATSAGGGDSPLHF.

The chain uses TRBV19 and TRBJ1-1, with a tentative D call TRBD1 (5 bases). V gave up 5 bases and J gave up 13 bases, with 23 bases separating them. Germline assignment: CDR1 LNHDA and CDR2 SQIVND (reference sequence). The CDR3 runs 14 residues. The CDR3 DNA is TGTGCCAGTAGTCAGACCGGGACTTCTATTAGGGATTTCTTT. This sequence encodes CASSQTGTSIRDFF.

The chain joins TRBV6-5 to TRBJ1-1; 8 bases fit TRBD1. Germline V lookup: CDR1 MNHEY, CDR2 SVGAGI. CDR3 length: 13 amino acids. V was clipped by 5 bases and J by 4 bases; unmatched bases: 3. CDR3 loop: CASSLDRGTEAFF. The CDR3 DNA sequence: TGTGCCAGCAGTCTTGACAGGGGCACTGAAGCTTTCTTT.

The V gene is TRBV6-1, the J gene TRBJ1-5; 10 positions agree with TRBD1. CDR1 and CDR2 (germline): MNHNS, SASEGT. The CDR3 runs to 16 residues. V lost 2 bases and J lost 6; bases outside the gene matches: 7. CDR3 coding DNA: TGTGCCAGCAGTGAAATGGGGGGACAGGGGAGTCAGCCCCAGCATTTT. This codes for CASSEMGGQGSQPQHF.

The rearrangement uses TRBV28 and TRBJ1-4, with unresolved D. Germline CDR1 is MDHEN and CDR2 is SYDVKM. V gave up 6 bases and J gave up 8 bases, with 16 bases separating them. The CDR3 spans 14 residues. CDR3 DNA sequence: TGTGCCAGCAGACTTAGACAACAATGGGAAAAACTGTTTTTT. Translating gives CASRLRQQWEKLFF.

The V and J genes are TRBV6-7 and TRBJ2-7; D perhaps matches TRBD1 (6 bases). TRBV6-7 falls under the ORF class, with uncertain function. CDR3 size: 14 residues. Trimming took 6 bases from V and 5 from J, leaving 17 bases between them. DNA for the CDR3: TGTGCCAGCAGCACGGACAGAGGTGGGCACGAGCAGTACTTC. It translates to CASSTDRGGHEQYF.

This chain connects TRBV6-5 to TRBJ2-7, with 7 bases matching TRBD1. Germline-derived CDR1 and CDR2 are MNHEY and SVGAGI. This CDR3 contains 16 residues. After removal of 2 bases from V and 3 bases from J, the junction contained 10 bases not matched to a gene. CDR3 in amino acids: CASSYAKTGQSYEQYF. In DNA form, the CDR3 reads TGTGCCAGCAGTTACGCGAAAACGGGACAGAGCTACGAGCAGTACTTC.

The chain couples TRBV6-6 to TRBJ2-1, with 12 bases aligning to TRBD1. Germline V gives CDR1 MNHNY, CDR2 SVGAGI (reference sequence). The V gene end was trimmed by 5 bases and the J gene end by 8 bases; junction bases not matched to a gene: 7. The length of the CDR3 is 15 residues. The CDR3 nucleotides read TGTGCCAGCAGTGAGCCGGGACAGGGGGCGGATGAGCAGTTCTTC. Translation: CASSEPGQGADEQFF.

The chain links TRBV3-1 (or the pseudogene TRBV3-2) to TRBJ1-2, with TRBD1 as a possible D gene (6 bases). CDR1 and CDR2 from the germline V gene are LGHDT and YNNKEL (reference sequence). There are 17 residues in the CDR3. Trimming took off 4 bases at V and 2 bases at J, with 20 bases between the two ends. CDR3 nucleotide sequence: TGTGCCAGCAGCCCCCGAGTGGGGGGGGGCCTGAACTATGGCTACACCTTC. Translation gives CASSPRVGGGLNYGYTF.

The V call is TRBV2, the J call TRBJ1-1; 11 positions agree with TRBD1. CDR3 length equals 15 residues. Germline trimming cut 5 bases from V and 4 bases from J; bases unmatched to any gene: 6. CDR1 and CDR2 from the germline V gene are SNHLY and FYNNEI. The CDR3 nucleotides are TGTGCCAGCAGTTTTTCGGGGACAGGGGGCACTGAAGCTTTCTTT. Translating gives CASSFSGTGGTEAFF.

The V gene is TRBV28, the J gene TRBJ1-5; D is possibly TRBD1 (5 bases). The CDR3 contains 14 residues. From germline, CDR1 is MDHEN and CDR2 SYDVKM. Trimming cost V 10 bases and J 5 bases, with 18 bases left between them. CDR3: CAIKAGGGDQPQHF. CDR3 nucleotides: TGTGCCATTAAGGCCGGGGGAGGGGATCAGCCCCAGCATTTT. The full variable domain, its missing parts supplied by reference TRBV28 and TRBJ1-5, is DVKVTQSSRYLVKRTGEKVFLECVQDMDHENMFWYRQDPGLGLRLIYFSYDVKMKEKGDIPEGYSVSREKKERFSLILESASTNQTSMYLCAIKAGGGDQPQHFGDGTRLSIL.

The chain links TRBV18 to TRBJ2-7, with 12 nucleotides matching TRBD2. The germline V gene encodes CDR1 KGHSH and CDR2 LQKENI. Trimming at V came to 2 bases and at J to 6 bases, leaving 8 bases not matched to a gene. The length of the CDR3 is 16 residues. This CDR3 is CASSPMFGLAGPEQYF. The CDR3 DNA is TGTGCCAGCTCACCAATGTTCGGACTAGCGGGGCCCGAGCAGTACTTC.

This chain connects TRBV6-4 to TRBJ1-2, with a tentative D call TRBD1 (5 bases). This CDR3 region has 14 residues. Germline CDR1 MRHNA, CDR2 SNTAGT. Trimming shortened V by 6 bases and J by 6 bases, and 17 bases separated the two germline ends. DNA for the CDR3: TGTGCCAGCAGGCCAGGCGGGGGTCGACATGGCTACACCTTC. This encodes CASRPGGGRHGYTF.

The V gene is TRBV13, the J gene TRBJ1-5; D ambiguous. Germline CDR1 PRHDT, CDR2 FYEKMQ (reference sequence). The CDR3 consists of 12 residues. The ends were cut back, 3 bases at V and 5 bases at J, with 5 bases in the middle. The CDR3 here is CASSLLDQPQHF. CDR3 nucleotides: TGTGCCAGCAGCTTGCTAGATCAGCCCCAGCATTTT.

The V call is TRBV18, the J call TRBJ1-1; D possibly corresponds to TRBD1 (5 bases). Per germline, CDR1 KGHSH and CDR2 LQKENI. This CDR3 is built from 15 residues. Trimming pared 5 bases from V and 4 bases from J, leaving 17 bases between. The CDR3 sequence is CASSSFQQGGTEAFF. The CDR3, as DNA: TGTGCCAGCTCATCGTTTCAGCAGGGAGGCACTGAAGCTTTCTTT.

This chain connects TRBV12-5 to TRBJ1-1, with unresolved D. V lost 3 bases and J lost 0, with 5 bases in between. CDR3 length: 13 amino acids. In germline, CDR1 is LGHNT, CDR2 FRNRAP. CDR3 bases: TGTGCTAGTGGTTTTAGTCTGAACACTGAAGCTTTCTTT. Its protein is CASGFSLNTEAFF.

CDR3 loop: CASSVDGQGKNIQYF. The CDR3 DNA sequence: TGTGCCAGCAGCGTAGATGGTCAGGGCAAAAACATTCAGTACTTC. The rearrangement links TRBV9 to TRBJ2-4; possibly TRBD1 for D (5 bases). Trimming stripped 0 bases from V and 3 bases from J, with 10 bases between. The length of the CDR3 is 15 residues. Germline assignment: CDR1 SGDLS and CDR2 YYNGEE.

J is TRBJ1-1 and V is TRBV5-1, with D hard to call. This CDR3 is built from 15 residues. Germline V gene lookup returns CDR1 SGHRS and CDR2 YFSETQ. V lost 6 bases and J 4 bases, leaving 19 bases between the germline ends. The CDR3 region has the DNA TGCGCCAGCAAGACTTATTCCGGGATTAGCACTGAAGCTTTCTTT. This codes for CASKTYSGISTEAFF.

This clone was counted between two and nine times. The V gene is TRBV9, the J gene TRBJ2-3; TRBD2 aligns across 8 bases. The CDR3 loop spans 14 amino acids. The V segment lost 2 bases and the J segment 2 bases; nucleotides outside the gene matches: 1. Looked up from germline, CDR1 is SGDLS and CDR2 is YYNGEE. CDR3 protein: CASSVSGDTDTQYF. CDR3 DNA: TGTGCCAGCAGCGTTAGCGGGGACACAGATACGCAGTATTTT.

This clone appeared once. The chain joins TRBV29-1 to TRBJ2-1; 9 nucleotides line up with TRBD1. This CDR3 contains 13 residues. V lost 3 bases, J lost 7 bases, and 4 bases stayed unmatched. In germline, CDR1 is SQVTM, CDR2 ANQGSEA. CDR3 coding DNA: TGCAGCGTTGAGACAGGGGGTATTAATGAGCAGTTCTTC. Protein: CSVETGGINEQFF.

This clone was recorded a few times. J is TRBJ2-7 and V is TRBV28; 10 bases fit TRBD1. J lost 1 base, V lost 6 bases, and 3 bases had no gene match. This CDR3 contains 14 residues. Germline CDR1 MDHEN, CDR2 SYDVKM. DNA for the CDR3: TGTGCCAGCAGAGGACAGGGGGGTTCCTACGAGCAGTACTTC. This sequence encodes CASRGQGGSYEQYF.

This clone has only one observation. This sequence joins TRBV19 and TRBJ1-5; weak D call: TRBD1 (5 bases). Germline CDR1 LNHDA, CDR2 SQIVND (reference sequence). Deletions cut 7 bases from V and 5 bases from J, with 12 bases between. The CDR3 is made up of 13 amino acids. The CDR3 here is CASTDNVDQPQHF. The CDR3 DNA reads TGTGCCAGTACGGACAACGTTGATCAGCCCCAGCATTTT. Full variable domain (rest looked up from reference TRBV19 and TRBJ1-5): DGGITQSPKYLFRKEGQNVTLSCEQNLNHDAMYWYRQDPGQGLRLIYYSQIVNDFQKGDIAEGYSVSREKKESFPLTVTSAQKNPTAFYLCASTDNVDQPQHFGDGTRLSIL.